This TCR beta chain was sequenced for a study of control samples from healthy donors and cancer patients. The ends lost 6 bases at V and 7 bases at J; junction bases unmatched: 11. The CDR3 loop spans 15 amino acids. Looked up from germline, CDR1 is MNHNY and CDR2 is SVGAGI (reference sequence). Generated by immunoSEQ multiplex PCR, the TCRdb table keeps only in-frame clones and is missing some. The sample gives about 130,000 clones, approximately 84% of which show up once; 1.5% to 2% is in the top ten. The receptor's source is a man in his late teens or twenties in good health. The V gene is TRBV6-6, the J gene TRBJ2-2; 7 nucleotides agree with TRBD2. Sequenced input: blood. CDR3 amino acids: CASSPGGGGSGELFF. The DNA for the CDR3 is TGTGCCAGCAGCCCGGGGGGAGGAGGCAGCGGGGAGCTGTTTTTT.